The clone carrying this TCR beta chain was seen a few times. This record comes from a study of regulatory T cells in long-lasting Graves disease. Study-wide background: New Graves' disease cases had less than 3 months of antithyroid drugs.

Germline loops: CDR1 LNHDA, CDR2 SQIVND (reference sequence). The CDR3 has 14 residues. V lost 3 bases, J lost 7 bases, and 10 bases lay in between. With iRepertoire HTBI primers and Arm-PCR of CDR3 regions, TCR beta libraries were built. One entry per CDR3 protein, called by TCRdb with MiXCR from the multiplex PCR reads. Of under 700,000 distinct CDR3 sequences in the sample, 15% to 20% were seen once. Documented time point: newly diagnosed GD, antithyroid drugs for less than 3 months. Researchers made the TCR library from RNA that was extracted from PBMCs. These same records also appear under a second study, on T cells in Graves' hyperthyroidism and ophthalmopathy.

This chain uses TRBV19 with TRBJ1-6; D uncertain. The receptor's source is a middle-aged woman with Graves disease. The sample in question was peripheral blood mononuclear cells (PBMCs), obtained at new diagnosis, from a patient treated with antithyroid drugs. CDR3 in DNA: TGTGCCAGTAGTATGGTCGGGCTAAATTCACCCCTCCACTTT. This sequence encodes CASSMVGLNSPLHF.